Listed here are 17 T cell receptor beta chains from one sample, sequenced in a study of blood T cell repertoires in COVID-19. TCRdb keeps only in-frame clones here, not all; method: immunoSEQ multiplex PCR. The table includes about 130,000 clones, roughly 86% detected once. The sequenced sample was peripheral blood. The receptor set was obtained from a woman between 65 and 79 years old with COVID-19, enrolled during active disease.

This clone was picked up a small number of times. This chain connects TRBV7-9 to TRBJ1-2; no definite D call. The CDR3 runs 12 residues. Per germline, CDR1 SEHNR and CDR2 FQNEAQ (reference sequence). V was pared by 2 bases and J by 5 bases, with 6 bases between. In DNA form, the CDR3 reads TGTGCCAGCAGCTTACCAGCGTATGGCTACACCTTC. This encodes CASSLPAYGYTF.

The chain uses TRBV5-1 and TRBJ1-1; 10 bases agree with TRBD1. Germline CDR1 SGHRS, CDR2 YFSETQ. The CDR3 is 15 residues long. Trimming removed 4 bases from V and 4 bases from J; junction bases left unmatched: 7. The CDR3 bases are TGCGCCAGCAGCGAGACAGGGGGCCGGAGCACTGAAGCTTTCTTT. Translated, it gives CASSETGGRSTEAFF.

The chain has TRBV18 and TRBJ2-1, with TRBD2 matching over 9 bases. Trimming cost V 3 bases and J 2 bases; bases outside gene matches: 11. The CDR3 extends over 18 amino acids. In germline, CDR1 is KGHSH, CDR2 LQKENI. In DNA form, the CDR3 reads TGTGCCAGCTCACCCTATGGTAGCGGGGGTCCCACCTACAATGAGCAGTTCTTC. This translates into CASSPYGSGGPTYNEQFF.

The chain combines TRBV15 with TRBJ1-1; D unclear. Deletions cut 1 base from V and 3 bases from J, with 18 bases between. The CDR3 has 17 residues. CDR1 is LNHNV, CDR2 YYDKDF, per germline (reference sequence). CDR3 loop: CATSRGKRSPADTEAFF. The CDR3 DNA is TGTGCCACCAGCAGAGGTAAGAGGAGTCCGGCGGACACTGAAGCTTTCTTT. Drawing the rest from reference TRBV15 and TRBJ1-1, the complete variable domain is DAMVIQNPRYQVTQFGKPVTLSCSQTLNHNVMYWYQQKSSQAPKLLFHYYDKDFNNEADTPDNFQSRRPNTSFCFLDIRSPGLGDTAMYLCATSRGKRSPADTEAFFGQGTRLTVV.

The genes are TRBV12-3 or TRBV12-4 and TRBJ1-6; D gene unclear. Between the trimmed V and J ends, which lost 6 bases and 4 bases, there was a span of 4 bases. The CDR3 has 12 amino acids. The CDR3 region has the DNA TGTGCCAGCAGCAGGTATAATTCACCCCTCCACTTT. Amino acid sequence: CASSRYNSPLHF.

The genes are TRBV9 and TRBJ2-5; the D gene is possibly TRBD1 (6 bases). The CDR3 consists of 15 residues. Germline CDR1 SGDLS, CDR2 YYNGEE. Between the trimmed V and J ends, which lost 0 bases and 4 bases, there was a span of 13 bases. The CDR3 bases are TGTGCCAGCAGCGTAGGTGGGGGCCTTAGAGAGACCCAGTACTTC. This codes for CASSVGGGLRETQYF.

The chain recombines TRBV5-1 with TRBJ2-1; 8 positions match TRBD1. The CDR3 loop spans 15 amino acids. The germline gives CDR1 SGHRS, CDR2 YFSETQ. V shed 3 bases, J shed 3 bases, and the junction held 5 bases outside the gene matches. CDR3 amino acids: CASSSGTGYYNEQFF. The CDR3 bases are TGCGCCAGCAGCTCCGGGACAGGATACTACAATGAGCAGTTCTTC.

The chain joins TRBV25-1 to TRBJ2-1, with a tentative D call TRBD2 (6 bases). The CDR3 is 14 residues long. The V gene's germline CDR1 is MGHDK and CDR2 SYGVNS. The V end lost 6 bases, the J end lost 3 bases, and 12 bases lay between the germline ends. CDR3 sequence (DNA): TGTGCCAGCAGGGCTTCCGGGGGCTACAATGAGCAGTTCTTC. Translation: CASRASGGYNEQFF. Supplemented by reference TRBV25-1 and TRBJ2-1, the full variable domain reads EADIYQTPRYLVIGTGKKITLECSQTMGHDKMYWYQQDPGMELHLIHYSYGVNSTEKGDLSSESTVSRIRTEHFPLTLESARPSHTSQYLCASRASGGYNEQFFGPGTRLTVL.

This clone appeared a single time. V gene TRBV3-1 (or the pseudogene TRBV3-2) combines with J gene TRBJ1-3; D call uncertain. Germline V lookup: CDR1 LGHDT, CDR2 YNNKEL (reference sequence). The V end lost 1 base, the J end lost 4 bases, and 11 bases lay between the germline ends. The CDR3 extends over 15 amino acids. The CDR3: CASSQGYRGGNTIYF. The CDR3 DNA is TGTGCCAGCAGCCAAGGGTATCGCGGCGGAAACACCATATATTTT.

This clone was observed a few times. The V call is TRBV11-2, the J call TRBJ1-6; D call uncertain. Between the trimmed V and J ends, which lost 5 bases and 8 bases, there was a span of 10 bases. The CDR3 length is 13 residues. Germline loops: CDR1 SGHAT, CDR2 FQNNGV. The CDR3, as DNA: TGTGCCAGCAGCCTAAGCGGGGATTCACCCCTCCACTTT. Translating it yields CASSLSGDSPLHF.

The chain has TRBV19 and TRBJ1-1, with a tentative D call TRBD1 (6 bases). The germline gives CDR1 LNHDA, CDR2 SQIVND (reference sequence). This CDR3 has 14 amino acids. With 1 base removed from V and 2 bases from J, the gap between germline ends came to 8 bases. CDR3 nucleotide sequence: TGTGCCAGTAGTATAGCCAGGGGTAACACTGAAGCTTTCTTT. Its translation: CASSIARGNTEAFF.

This clone turned up a few times. The J gene is TRBJ2-7, the V gene TRBV25-1; a weak D match, TRBD1 (6 bases). V was clipped by 7 bases and J by 3 bases, with 13 bases between them. Germline V gene sequence: CDR1 MGHDK, CDR2 SYGVNS. This CDR3 spans 13 amino acids. The DNA of the CDR3 is TGTGCCAGCACAGGACAGTTTGGCTACGAGCAGTACTTC. Amino acid sequence: CASTGQFGYEQYF.

V gene TRBV30 combines with J gene TRBJ2-7, with D uncertain. CDR1 GTSNPN and CDR2 SVGIG come from the germline V gene (reference sequence). The V gene lost 0 bases and the J gene lost 7 bases, with 7 bases spanning the gap. CDR3 length: 11 amino acids. CDR3 sequence (DNA): TGTGCCTGGAGTGTCCGGTGGGAGCAGTACTTC. As protein: CAWSVRWEQYF.

The V and J genes are TRBV5-6 and TRBJ2-7; the D gene is possibly TRBD1 (7 bases). The germline gives CDR1 SGHDT, CDR2 YYEEEE. With 3 bases removed from V and 4 bases from J, the gap between germline ends came to 17 bases. The CDR3 extends over 15 amino acids. This CDR3 is CASSSFGGQLYEQYF. The CDR3 coding sequence is TGTGCCAGCAGCTCCTTCGGGGGACAGTTGTACGAGCAGTACTTC.

This sequence joins TRBV19 and TRBJ1-6, with 8 bases lining up with TRBD1. CDR1 is LNHDA and CDR2 is SQIVND in the germline V gene (reference sequence). V lost 5 bases and J lost 10; bases outside the gene matches: 4. This CDR3 is built from 13 residues. The CDR3 sequence: CASSDRGVSPLHF. DNA of the CDR3: TGTGCCAGTAGTGACAGGGGAGTATCACCCCTCCACTTT.

The gene calls are TRBV2 and TRBJ2-3; 11 nucleotides agree with TRBD1. The V gene end was trimmed by 5 bases and the J gene end by 5 bases; junction bases not matched to a gene: 6. From germline, CDR1 is SNHLY and CDR2 FYNNEI. The CDR3 is 15 amino acids. The CDR3 DNA reads TGTGCCAGCAGTCTGGACAGGGGGCTTGGAGATACGCAGTATTTT. It encodes CASSLDRGLGDTQYF.

The chain joins TRBV30 to TRBJ1-5; 7 bases are shared with TRBD1. CDR1 and CDR2 from the germline V gene are GTSNPN and SVGIG (reference sequence). V shed 3 bases, J shed 7 bases, and the junction held 12 bases outside the gene matches. CDR3 size: 15 residues. The CDR3: CAWSRKYRGEQPQHF. The CDR3 bases are TGTGCCTGGAGCCGAAAGTACAGGGGTGAACAGCCCCAGCATTTT.